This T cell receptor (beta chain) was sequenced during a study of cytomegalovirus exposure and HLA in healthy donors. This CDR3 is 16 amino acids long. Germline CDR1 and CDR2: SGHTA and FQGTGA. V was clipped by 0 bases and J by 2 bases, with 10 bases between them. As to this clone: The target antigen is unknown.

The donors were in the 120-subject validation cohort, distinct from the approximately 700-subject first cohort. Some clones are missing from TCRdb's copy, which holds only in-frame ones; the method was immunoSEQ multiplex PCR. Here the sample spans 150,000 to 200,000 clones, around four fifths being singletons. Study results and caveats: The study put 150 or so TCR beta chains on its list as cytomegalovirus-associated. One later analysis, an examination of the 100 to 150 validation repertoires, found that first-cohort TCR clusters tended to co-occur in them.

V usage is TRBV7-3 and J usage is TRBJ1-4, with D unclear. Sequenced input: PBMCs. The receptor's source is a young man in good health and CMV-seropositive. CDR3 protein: CASSLTRRSTNEKLFF. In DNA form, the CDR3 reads TGTGCCAGCAGCTTAACGCGGAGGAGTACTAATGAAAAACTGTTTTTT.